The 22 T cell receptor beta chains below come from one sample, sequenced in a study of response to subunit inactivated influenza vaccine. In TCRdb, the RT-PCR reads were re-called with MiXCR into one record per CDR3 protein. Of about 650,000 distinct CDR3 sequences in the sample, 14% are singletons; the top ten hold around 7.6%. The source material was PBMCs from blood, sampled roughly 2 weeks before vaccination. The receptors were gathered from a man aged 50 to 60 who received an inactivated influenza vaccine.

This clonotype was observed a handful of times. In nucleotides, the CDR3 is TGCGCCAGCAGCCAGTATTCAGGATTTAATGAAAAACTGTTTTTT. It translates to CASSQYSGFNEKLFF. The chain links TRBV4-3 to TRBJ1-4; D is unresolved. Trimming left V 3 bases short and J 4 bases short, with 12 bases between. This CDR3 has 15 residues. The germline V gene has CDR1 LGHNA and CDR2 YSLEER.

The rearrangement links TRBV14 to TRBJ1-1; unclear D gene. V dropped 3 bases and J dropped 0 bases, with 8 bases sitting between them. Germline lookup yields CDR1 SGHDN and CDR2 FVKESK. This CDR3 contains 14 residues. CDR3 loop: CASSQGSMNTEAFF. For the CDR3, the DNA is TGTGCCAGCAGCCAGGGATCCATGAACACTGAAGCTTTCTTT.

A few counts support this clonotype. CDR3 region: CASSLEGQGTSYEQYF. The CDR3 DNA reads as TGTGCCAGCAGCTTAGAGGGGCAGGGAACATCCTACGAGCAGTACTTC. This rearrangement joins TRBV11-2 to TRBJ2-7; tentatively, D is TRBD1 (5 bases). Between the trimmed V and J ends, which lost 0 bases and 1 base, there was a span of 13 bases. This CDR3 has 16 amino acids. CDR1 is SGHAT, CDR2 FQNNGV, per germline.

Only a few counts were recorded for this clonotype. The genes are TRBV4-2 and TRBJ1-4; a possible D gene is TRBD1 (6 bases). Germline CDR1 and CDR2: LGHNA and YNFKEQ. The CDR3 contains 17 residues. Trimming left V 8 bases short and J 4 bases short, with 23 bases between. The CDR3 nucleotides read TGTGCCAGCGGGGGGGAACGACCGGGACACAATAATGAAAAACTGTTTTTT. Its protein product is CASGGERPGHNNEKLFF.

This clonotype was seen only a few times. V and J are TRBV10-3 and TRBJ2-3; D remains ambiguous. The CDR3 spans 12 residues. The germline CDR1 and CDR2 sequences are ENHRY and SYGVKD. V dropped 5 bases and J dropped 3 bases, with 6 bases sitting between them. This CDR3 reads CAISSGTDTQYF. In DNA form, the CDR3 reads TGTGCCATCAGTTCCGGGACAGATACGCAGTATTTT.

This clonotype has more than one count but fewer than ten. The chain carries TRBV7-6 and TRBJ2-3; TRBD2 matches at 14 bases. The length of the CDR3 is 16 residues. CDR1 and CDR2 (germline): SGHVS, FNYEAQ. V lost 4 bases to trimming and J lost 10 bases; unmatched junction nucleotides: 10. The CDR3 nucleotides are TGTGCCAGCAGCTCGAAGACTAGCGGGGGGGATTCGGCGCAGTATTTT. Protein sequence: CASSSKTSGGDSAQYF.

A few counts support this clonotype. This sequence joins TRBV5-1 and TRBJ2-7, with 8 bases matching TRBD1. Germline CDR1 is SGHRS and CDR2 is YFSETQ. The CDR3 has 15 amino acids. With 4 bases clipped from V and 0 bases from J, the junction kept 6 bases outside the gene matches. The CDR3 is CASSEGQGGSYEQYF. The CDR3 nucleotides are TGCGCCAGCAGCGAAGGACAGGGAGGCTCCTACGAGCAGTACTTC.

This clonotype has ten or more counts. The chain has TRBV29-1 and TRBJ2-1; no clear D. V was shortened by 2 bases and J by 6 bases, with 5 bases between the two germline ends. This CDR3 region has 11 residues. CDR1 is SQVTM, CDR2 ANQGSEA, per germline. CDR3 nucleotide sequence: TGCAGCGTTGAACTCGGCAATGAGCAGTTCTTC. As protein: CSVELGNEQFF.

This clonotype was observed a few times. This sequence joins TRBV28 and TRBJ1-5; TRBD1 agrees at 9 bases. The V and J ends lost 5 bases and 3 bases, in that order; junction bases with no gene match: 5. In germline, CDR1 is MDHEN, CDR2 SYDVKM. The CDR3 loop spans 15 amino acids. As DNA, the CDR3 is TGTGCCAGCAGTGTACGGGACAGGGACAATCAGCCCCAGCATTTT. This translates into CASSVRDRDNQPQHF.

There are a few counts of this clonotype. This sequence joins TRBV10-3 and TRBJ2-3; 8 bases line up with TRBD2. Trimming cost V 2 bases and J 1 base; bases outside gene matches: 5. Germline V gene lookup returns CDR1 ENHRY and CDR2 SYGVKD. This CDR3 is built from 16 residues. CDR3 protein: CAISEQSGGGTDTQYF. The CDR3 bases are TGTGCCATCAGTGAGCAAAGCGGGGGAGGCACAGATACGCAGTATTTT.

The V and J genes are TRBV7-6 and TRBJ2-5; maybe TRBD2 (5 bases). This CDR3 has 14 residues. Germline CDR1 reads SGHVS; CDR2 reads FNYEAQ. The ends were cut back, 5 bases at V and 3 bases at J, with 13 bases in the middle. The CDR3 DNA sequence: TGTGCCAGCAGCAAGCGGACGGTTAAAGAGACCCAGTACTTC. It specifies CASSKRTVKETQYF.

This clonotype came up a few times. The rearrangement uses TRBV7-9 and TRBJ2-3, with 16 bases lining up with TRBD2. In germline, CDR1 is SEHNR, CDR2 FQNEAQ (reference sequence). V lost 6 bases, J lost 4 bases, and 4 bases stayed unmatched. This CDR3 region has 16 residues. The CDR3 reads CASSGTSGRAPDTQYF. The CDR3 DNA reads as TGTGCCAGCAGTGGGACTAGCGGGAGGGCCCCAGATACGCAGTATTTT.

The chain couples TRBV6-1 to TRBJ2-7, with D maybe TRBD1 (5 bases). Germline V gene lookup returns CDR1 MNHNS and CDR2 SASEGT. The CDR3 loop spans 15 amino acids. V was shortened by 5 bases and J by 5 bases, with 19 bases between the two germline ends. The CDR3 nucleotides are TGTGCCAGCAGTCAAATTCAGGGATTACTCGACGAGCAGTACTTC. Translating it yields CASSQIQGLLDEQYF.

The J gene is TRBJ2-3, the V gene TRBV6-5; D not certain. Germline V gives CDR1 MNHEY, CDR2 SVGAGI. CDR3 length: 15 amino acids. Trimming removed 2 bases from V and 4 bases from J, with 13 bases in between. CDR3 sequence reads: CASSYGSRTPDTQYF. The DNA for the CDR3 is TGTGCCAGCAGTTACGGTTCCAGAACCCCAGATACGCAGTATTTT.

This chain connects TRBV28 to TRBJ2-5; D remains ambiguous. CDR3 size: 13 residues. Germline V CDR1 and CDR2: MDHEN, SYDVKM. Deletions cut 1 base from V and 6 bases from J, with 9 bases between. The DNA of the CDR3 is TGTGCCAGCAGTTTATCCAGAGGACAGACCCAGTACTTC. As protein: CASSLSRGQTQYF.

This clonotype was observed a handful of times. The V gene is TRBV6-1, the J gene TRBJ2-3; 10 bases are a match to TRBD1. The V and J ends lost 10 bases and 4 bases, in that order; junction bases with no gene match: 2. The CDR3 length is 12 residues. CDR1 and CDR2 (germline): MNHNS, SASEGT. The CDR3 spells CATGTGADTQYF. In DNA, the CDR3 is TGTGCCACTGGGACAGGGGCAGATACGCAGTATTTT.

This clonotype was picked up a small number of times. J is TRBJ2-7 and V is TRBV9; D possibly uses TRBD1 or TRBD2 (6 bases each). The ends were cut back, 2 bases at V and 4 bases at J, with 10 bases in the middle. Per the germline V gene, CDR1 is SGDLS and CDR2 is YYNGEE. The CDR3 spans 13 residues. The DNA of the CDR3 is TGTGCCAGCAGCGTCCGAGGGGGGTACGAGCAGTACTTC. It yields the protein CASSVRGGYEQYF.

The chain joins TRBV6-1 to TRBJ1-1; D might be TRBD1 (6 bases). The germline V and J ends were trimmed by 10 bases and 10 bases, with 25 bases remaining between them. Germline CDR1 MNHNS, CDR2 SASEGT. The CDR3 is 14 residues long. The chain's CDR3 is CATRPRGGKNGAFF. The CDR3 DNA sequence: TGTGCCACCCGGCCCCGGGGGGGCAAGAACGGAGCTTTCTTT.

This CDR3 reads CASSHTEETQYF. CDR3 nucleotides: TGTGCCAGCAGCCATACGGAAGAGACCCAGTACTTC. The genes are TRBV6-2 or TRBV6-3 and TRBJ2-5, with unresolved D. Germline CDR1 is MNHEY and CDR2 is SVGEGT. CDR3 size: 12 residues. V lost 6 bases to trimming and J lost 3 bases, with 8 bases between them.

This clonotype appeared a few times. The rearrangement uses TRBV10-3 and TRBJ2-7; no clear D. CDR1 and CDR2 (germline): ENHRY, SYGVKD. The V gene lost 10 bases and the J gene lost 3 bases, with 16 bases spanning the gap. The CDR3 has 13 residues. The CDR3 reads CATNGRLDYEQYF. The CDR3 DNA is TGTGCCACCAACGGGCGGTTAGACTACGAGCAGTACTTC.

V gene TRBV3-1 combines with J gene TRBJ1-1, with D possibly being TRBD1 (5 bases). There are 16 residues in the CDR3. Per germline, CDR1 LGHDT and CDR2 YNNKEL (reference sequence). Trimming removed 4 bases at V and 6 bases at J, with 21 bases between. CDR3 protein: CASSRLVAGPGSEAFF. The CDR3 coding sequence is TGTGCCAGCAGCCGTCTGGTAGCGGGACCAGGGTCTGAAGCTTTCTTT.

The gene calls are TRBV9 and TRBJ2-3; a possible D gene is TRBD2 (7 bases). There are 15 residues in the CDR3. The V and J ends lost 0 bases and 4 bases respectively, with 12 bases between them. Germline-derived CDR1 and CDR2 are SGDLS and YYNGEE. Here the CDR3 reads CASSVVGGLADTQYF. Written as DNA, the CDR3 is TGTGCCAGCAGCGTAGTCGGGGGGCTGGCAGATACGCAGTATTTT.